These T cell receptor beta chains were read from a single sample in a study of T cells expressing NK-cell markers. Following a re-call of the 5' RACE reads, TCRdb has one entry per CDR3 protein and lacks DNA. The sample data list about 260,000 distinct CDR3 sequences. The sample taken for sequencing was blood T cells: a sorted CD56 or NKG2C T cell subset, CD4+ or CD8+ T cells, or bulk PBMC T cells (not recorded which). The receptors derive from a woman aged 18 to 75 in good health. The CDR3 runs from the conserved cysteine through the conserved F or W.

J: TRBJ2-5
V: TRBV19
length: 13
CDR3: CASSMGTGRAQYF

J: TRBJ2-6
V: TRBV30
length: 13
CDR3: CASRVPGANVLTF

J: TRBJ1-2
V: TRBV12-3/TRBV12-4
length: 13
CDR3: CASSHPGRRGYTF

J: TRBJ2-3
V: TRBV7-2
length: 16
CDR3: CASSPRTAGGRDTQYF

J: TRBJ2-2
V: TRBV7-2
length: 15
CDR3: CASSLEWANAGELFF

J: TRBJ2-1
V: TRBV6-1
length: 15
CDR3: CASRPGTGGDNEQFF

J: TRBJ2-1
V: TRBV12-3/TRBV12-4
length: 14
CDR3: CASSGLAVGHEQFF

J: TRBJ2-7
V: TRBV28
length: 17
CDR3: CASTTRTGKGWSYEQYF

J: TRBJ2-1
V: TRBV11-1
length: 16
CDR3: CASSSSSGRPYNEQFF

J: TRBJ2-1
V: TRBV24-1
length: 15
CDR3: CATSGVREKYNEQFF

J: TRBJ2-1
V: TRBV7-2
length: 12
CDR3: CASSLEAPEQFF

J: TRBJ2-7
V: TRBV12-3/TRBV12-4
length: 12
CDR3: CASGRTEYEQYF

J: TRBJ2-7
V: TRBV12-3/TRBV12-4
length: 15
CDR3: CASSSPGQGINEQYF

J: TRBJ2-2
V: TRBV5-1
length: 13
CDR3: CASSGLDTGELFF

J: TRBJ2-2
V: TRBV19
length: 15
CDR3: CASSIISANTGELFF

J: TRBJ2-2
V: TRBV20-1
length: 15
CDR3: CSARDRGGNTGELFF

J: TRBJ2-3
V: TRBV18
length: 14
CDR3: CASSPMRGTDTQYF

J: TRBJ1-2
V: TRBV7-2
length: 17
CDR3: CASSLVGGGGVNYGYTF

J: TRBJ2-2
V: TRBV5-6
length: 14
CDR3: CASSLGSITGELFF

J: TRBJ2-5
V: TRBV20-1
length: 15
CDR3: CSARDLARAAETQYF

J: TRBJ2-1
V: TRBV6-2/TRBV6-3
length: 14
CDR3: CASRKTGSYNEQFF

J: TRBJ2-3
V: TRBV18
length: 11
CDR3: CASSPIDTQYF

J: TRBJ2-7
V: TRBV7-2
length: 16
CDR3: CASSATRLAGEREQYF

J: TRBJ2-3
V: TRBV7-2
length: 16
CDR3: CASSYDVGVGADTQYF

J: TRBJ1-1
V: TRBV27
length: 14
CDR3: CASRVDRGSTEAFF

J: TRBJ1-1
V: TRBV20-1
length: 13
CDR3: CSAGPYQDTEAFF

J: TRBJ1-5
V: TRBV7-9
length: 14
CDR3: CASSHRGQGQPQHF

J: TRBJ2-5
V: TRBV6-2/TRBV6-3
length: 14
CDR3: CASSELASGETQYF

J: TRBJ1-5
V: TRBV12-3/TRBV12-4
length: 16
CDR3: CASSFVGPAGNQPQHF

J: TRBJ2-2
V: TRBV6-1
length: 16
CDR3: CASRKPGQGNTGELFF

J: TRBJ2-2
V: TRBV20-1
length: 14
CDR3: CSAAGTTNTGELFF

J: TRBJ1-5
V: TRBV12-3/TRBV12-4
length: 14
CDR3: CASSHGRDNQPQHF

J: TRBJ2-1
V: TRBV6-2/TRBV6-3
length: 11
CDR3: CASSYFNEQFF

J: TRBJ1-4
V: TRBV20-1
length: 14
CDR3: CSAITGTGLEKLFF

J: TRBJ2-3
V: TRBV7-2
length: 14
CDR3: CASSPPLNGAGKYF

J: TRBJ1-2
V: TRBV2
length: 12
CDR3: CASSEYVYGYTF

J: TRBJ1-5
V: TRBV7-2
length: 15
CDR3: CASSLVSAPNQPQHF

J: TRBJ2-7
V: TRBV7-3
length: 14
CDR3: CASSLGGQGGEQYF

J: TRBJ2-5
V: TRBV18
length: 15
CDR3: CASSPSVEPGETQYF

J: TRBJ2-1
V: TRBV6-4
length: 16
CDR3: CASSDSTSGLYNEQFF

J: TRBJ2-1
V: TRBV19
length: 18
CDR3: CASSTQREGRKTYNEQFF

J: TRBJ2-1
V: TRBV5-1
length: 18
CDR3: CASSLVGTRGARDNEQFF

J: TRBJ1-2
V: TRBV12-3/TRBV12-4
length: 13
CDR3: CASSLSERRGYTF

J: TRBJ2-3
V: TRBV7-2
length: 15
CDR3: CASSSERGGTDTQYF

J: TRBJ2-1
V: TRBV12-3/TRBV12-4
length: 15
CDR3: CASSFGPLGPREQFF

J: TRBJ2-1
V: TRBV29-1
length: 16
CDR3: CSVEVVRTTSYNEQFF

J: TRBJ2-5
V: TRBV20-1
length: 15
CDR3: CSARGGSGSLETQYF

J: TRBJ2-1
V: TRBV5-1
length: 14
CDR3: CASSLTTPYNEQFF